This T cell receptor beta chain was observed in a study of cytomegalovirus exposure and HLA in healthy donors. Study in general: Later, an analysis reported that the 130 or so validation repertoires had used the same platform as the roughly 660 first-cohort repertoires.

The trim removed 7 bases at V and 5 bases at J, leaving 12 bases unmatched. From germline, CDR1 is SQVTM and CDR2 ANQGSEA. The CDR3 extends over 14 amino acids. Only in-frame clones appear in the TCRdb table, and some are missing; sequencing was by immunoSEQ multiplex PCR. The table has fewer than 150,000 clones, about 90% seen once. The clonotype comes from a woman younger than 30 in good health and CMV-seropositive. V usage is TRBV29-1 and J usage is TRBJ1-1, with 8 bases aligning to TRBD1. The sample comprised PBMCs. CDR3 nucleotides: TGCAGCGCCTCCAGGGGGCGCTGGGAGACTGAAGCTTTCTTT. Protein: CSASRGRWETEAFF.